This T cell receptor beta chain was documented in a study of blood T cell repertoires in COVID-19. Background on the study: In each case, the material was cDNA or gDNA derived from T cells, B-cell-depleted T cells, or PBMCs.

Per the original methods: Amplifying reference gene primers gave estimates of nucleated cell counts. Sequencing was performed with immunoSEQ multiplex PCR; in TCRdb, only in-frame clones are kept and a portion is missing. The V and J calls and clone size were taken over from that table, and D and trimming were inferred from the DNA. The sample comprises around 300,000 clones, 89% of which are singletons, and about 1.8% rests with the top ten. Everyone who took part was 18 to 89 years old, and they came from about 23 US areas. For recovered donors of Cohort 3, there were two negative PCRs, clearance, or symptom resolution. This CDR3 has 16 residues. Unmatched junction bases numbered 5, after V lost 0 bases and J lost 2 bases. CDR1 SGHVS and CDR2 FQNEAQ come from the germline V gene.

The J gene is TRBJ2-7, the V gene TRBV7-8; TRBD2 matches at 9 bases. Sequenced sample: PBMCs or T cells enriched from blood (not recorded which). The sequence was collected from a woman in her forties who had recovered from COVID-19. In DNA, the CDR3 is TGTGCCAGCAGCTTAGCGGTGCGGGGGGGCGCCTACGAGCAGTACTTC. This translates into CASSLAVRGGAYEQYF.